This TCR beta chain was recorded in a study of blood T cell repertoires in COVID-19. Only in-frame clones appear in the TCRdb table, and some are missing; sequencing was by immunoSEQ multiplex PCR. The data show 95,000 to 150,000 clones, under 80% seen once. Per the germline V gene, CDR1 is ENHRY and CDR2 is SYGVKD. CDR3 length: 16 residues. V trimming: 6 bases; J trimming: 9 bases; junction bases outside the gene matches: 14. The sequencing sample was made of peripheral blood. The source is a man aged 70-80 years with acute or convalescent COVID-19. The chain couples TRBV10-3 to TRBJ2-5, with TRBD1 matching over 12 bases. CDR3 sequence (DNA): TGTGCCATCAGCCCCGGGACAGGGGGCGGGCAGGTGTCCCAGTACTTC. The encoded protein is CAISPGTGGGQVSQYF.